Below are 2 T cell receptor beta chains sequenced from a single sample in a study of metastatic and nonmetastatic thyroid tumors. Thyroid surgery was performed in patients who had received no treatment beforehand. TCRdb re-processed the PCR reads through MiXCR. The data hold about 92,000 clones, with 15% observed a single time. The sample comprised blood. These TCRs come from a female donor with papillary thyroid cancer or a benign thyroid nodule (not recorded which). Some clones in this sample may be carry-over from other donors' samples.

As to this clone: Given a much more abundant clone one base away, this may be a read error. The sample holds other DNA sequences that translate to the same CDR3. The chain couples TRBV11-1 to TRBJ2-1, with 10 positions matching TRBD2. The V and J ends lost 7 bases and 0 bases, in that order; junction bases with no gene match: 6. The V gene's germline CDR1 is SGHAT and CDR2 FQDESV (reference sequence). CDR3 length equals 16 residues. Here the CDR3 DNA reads TGTGCCAGCAAATCTAGCGGGGGTGCCTCCTACAATGAGCAGTTCTTC. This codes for CASKSSGGASYNEQFF.

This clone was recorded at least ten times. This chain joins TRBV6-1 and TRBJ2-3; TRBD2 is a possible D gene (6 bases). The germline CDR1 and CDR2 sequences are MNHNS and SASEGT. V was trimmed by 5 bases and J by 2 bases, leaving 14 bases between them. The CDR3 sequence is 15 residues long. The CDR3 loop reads CASSTTGLNTDTQYF. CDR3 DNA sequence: TGTGCCAGCAGTACAACGGGACTCAACACAGATACGCAGTATTTT.